This TCR beta chain was recorded in a study of cytomegalovirus exposure and HLA in healthy donors (TCRdb year 2017). Some background on the complete study: An earlier analysis of several hundred of the donors reported approximately 260 Gb of sequence data and around 120 million unique TCR beta sequences obtained from some 200 million T cells. About 300 gigabases of sequencing data and 80 million or so unique TCR sequences were included in an early release covering roughly 600 HLA-typed donors. Of the 300 to 450 genotyped donors, more than 75% were placed in the genetic ancestry cluster associated with self-reported Caucasian donors. The study was designed to test whether signatures of past pathogen exposure could be identified by cataloging public T cell receptors. Using immunosequencing, the study profiled T cell repertoires from about 620 subjects and related those repertoires to cytomegalovirus serostatus. Besides the first cohort of 500 to 700 subjects, a separate validation cohort made up of over a hundred different subjects was used. High-throughput TCR immunosequencing, statistical association of individual TCRs with disease status, and machine learning were combined to predict cytomegalovirus infection status. In a later analysis, previously published TCR beta repertoires from 600 to 850 donors were re-analyzed and high-resolution HLA genotyping was added so that TCR occurrence patterns could be studied. The later analysis used no new phenotypic data to find candidate immune exposures, relying instead on TCR beta sequences and their occurrence across donors. An earlier analysis of some 500 of the donors used high-throughput TCR beta sequencing to judge whether each TCR beta V gene segment behaved as functional or pseudogenic. Donor age, sex, ethnicity and CMV serostatus were collected together with the repertoire data. In a later genetic analysis, genome-wide SNP genotypes for about 55% of the roughly 700 donors were used, and that subset was treated as a discovery cohort. Every repertoire in the discovery cohort had been generated on one and the same sequencing platform. HLA typing included class I and class II loci at four-digit resolution. Typing coverage varied by locus: roughly 620-640 donors for A, B, C, DRB1 and DQB1; 500 to 550 for DQA1; approximately 570 for DPA1; around 490 for DPB1. Because of strong linkage in the cohort, roughly five DR-DQ haplotypes were treated as single units for association and clustering. On average, approximately 250,000 unique TCR beta nucleotide sequences were sequenced per donor among a few hundred genotyped donors of the cohort, with roughly 18% of those sequences being non-productive.

Germline trimming: 6 bases from V, 2 bases from J; junction bases outside gene matches: 6. CDR3 length: 13 amino acids, cysteine to phenylalanine. Only the CDR3 region is kept as DNA, spanning 39 bases read in frame from base 1. CDR1 and CDR2 are read off the germline V gene as SQVTM and ANQGSEA. The cohort consisted of 600 or so healthy bone marrow donors. Cohort members were all nominally healthy when sampled, although unrecorded immune exposures were likely present. Of the approximately 670 cohort members, about 290 had a positive CMV serostatus and about 350 had a negative one, while no CMV serostatus was recorded for the donor. A peripheral blood sample was provided by each donor, and peripheral blood mononuclear cells were used for TCR beta sequencing. Genomic DNA extraction from the blood cell samples was performed with the Qiagen DNeasy Blood Extraction Kit. Study-level results and caveats: According to a later analysis, most CMV-associated TCR beta chains appeared to be HLA-restricted, and the HLA associations seemed to be driven largely by CMV exposure. The 87-base-pair reads could not distinguish some IMGT-functional V segments, including TRBV6-2 and TRBV6-3, so those segments were excluded. For the cohort, immune exposure information was limited to CMV serostatus. A total of 150 to 200 TCR beta chains were listed by the study as associated with cytomegalovirus. A later analysis found that HLA-associated TCR beta chains were more clonally expanded and had lower generation probabilities than equally common non-associated chains. HLA typing was unavailable for some donors at each locus, so association tests used only the typed subset. The classifier was reported to diagnose cytomegalovirus status with high specificity and sensitivity in both the original cohort and the validation cohort. An association between a missense DCLRE1C variant and V-gene and J-gene trimming of TCR beta chains was found in a later genetic analysis and replicated in an independent cohort. A cluster of highly shared sequence variants was judged likely to represent a technical artifact of the sequencing pipeline. Broadly in line with IMGT annotations, most TCR beta V segments showed up in productive rearrangements about 87% or about 30% of the time in an earlier analysis of approximately 600 of the donors. Most TCR sequences were observed very rarely across donors, whereas some public TCRs were present in many individuals. Three of the identified cytomegalovirus-associated TCR beta chains were confirmed in vitro to be specific for cytomegalovirus antigens. This cohort had only TCR beta chains sequenced, and the lack of alpha or paired-chain data limited which features could be detected. It was suggested by the authors that the approach could potentially be generalized to other disease states and immunological phenotypes. Linkage disequilibrium might explain the correlated functional status among segregating V segments, but an unknown experimental factor could not be ruled out. According to a later genetic analysis, donors in an Asian-associated ancestry cluster had fewer N-insertions in productive TCRs than the approximately 670-donor mean. Roughly uniform sequencing depth across donors was assumed in presence/absence analyses, although this assumption may not hold. A later analysis found that TCR association rates varied across HLA loci, with DRB1 alleles showing the most associated TCRs and HLA-C alleles the fewest. When HLA alleles, especially DR and DQ, strongly co-occurred, attributing TCR associations to individual alleles was difficult. A further reported finding was that TCR beta sequences accurately predicted the HLA-A and HLA-B alleles for most subjects in the first cohort. At a false discovery rate of 0.05, a later analysis linked about 17,000 TCR beta sequences to specific HLA alleles. Because counts were too low, seventeen rarely observed V segments, including chromosome 9 orphons, were excluded from the earlier analysis of some 590 of the donors. Several of the top co-occurrence clusters appeared to be linked to parvovirus B19, influenza, CMV and Epstein-Barr virus, according to a later analysis.

Only a few counts were recorded for this clone. Its antigen is not yet known. Base qualities are not recorded, but no much larger clone differs from it by a single base. Library construction relied on the immunoSEQ multiplex PCR assay. A mixture of 60 forward primers for TCR Vbeta segments and 13 reverse primers for TCR Jbeta segments was used in the multiplex PCR. The CDR3 region of rearranged TCR beta genes was amplified from genomic DNA by a multiplex PCR assay. Amplified TCR beta libraries were sequenced as 87-base-pair reads on the Illumina HiSeq System. The original pipeline was this. A later analysis tallied tens of millions of unique TCR beta chains across the 666 repertoires, and around 9.9 million of those chains were shared by two or more donors. Raw reads were error-corrected and collapsed into unique sequences by a nearest-neighbor algorithm in which closely related sequences were merged to remove PCR and sequencing errors. V, D and J gene segments were assigned by aligning CDR3 sequences to IMGT reference sequences. For a sequence to be retained, a match of at least six nucleotides to both a V gene segment and a J gene segment was required. A rearrangement counted as productive if the CDR3 had no stop codons and remained in frame with V and J, and every other rearrangement counted as non-productive. Following IMGT convention, CDR3 was defined as the stretch from the second conserved V-encoded cysteine to the conserved J-encoded phenylalanine. Sequences without an unambiguous match to a single V gene segment were excluded from the earlier analysis of several hundred of the donors. In an earlier analysis of more than 500 of the donors, a V segment was called functional when productive rearrangements were above 56.7%, and segregating when the standard deviation between donors exceeded 5%. A statistical classification framework was developed to diagnose cytomegalovirus status using the catalog of TCR beta chain sequences. V and J gene assignment, in a later analysis, came from comparing TCR nucleotide sequences with IMGT/GENE-DB human TR gene sequences. The TCRdist pipeline was used in a later analysis to assign CDR3 sequences and most-parsimonious VDJ recombination scenarios. In a later analysis, each TCR beta chain was defined by its CDR3 amino acid sequence together with its V-gene family, and reads lacking a unique V-gene family were excluded. As a way to deal with suspected cross-contamination and a sequencing artifact, a later analysis dropped 592 nucleotide sequences that were highly shared and had low generation probability. A later analysis calculated a clonal expansion index for each public chain from normalized within-repertoire ranks of inferred template counts. A later analysis computed generation probabilities with a VDJ recombination model fitted to out-of-frame rearrangements, and checked the results against IGoR. In a later analysis, hypergeometric tests were used to score TCR-TCR, TCR-HLA and TCR-CMV co-occurrence, with a repertoire-size bias correction applied to TCR pairs. A later analysis estimated false discovery rates by permuting HLA or CMV assignments 20 times. In a later analysis, co-occurring TCRs were grouped with DBSCAN, and TCRdist sequence similarity was added when clustering was performed within HLA-allele-positive subsets. For co-occurrence clustering, repertoires with fewer than 30,000 or more than 120,000 public chains were excluded, along with roughly 5 repertoires with anomalous nucleotide sharing. What TCRdb holds here is the immuneACCESS table cut down to in-frame rearrangements. Part of the clones is not present; checked against another copy, under half of the missing clones reflect an unresolved V gene, and the others are unexplained. Clonal size and the V and J genes are those of that table, whereas D and trimming came from the DNA. The sample table holds about 52,000 clones, of which roughly three fifths were seen once. The ten most abundant clones make up approximately 12% of the sample.

Material: PBMCs. The sequence came from a human donor in good health. Recombination joined TRBV29-1 with TRBJ1-1, with 7 central nucleotides matching TRBD1. In nucleotide form, the sequence is TGCAGCGTCCGCCGGGACAGTAACACTGAAGCTTTCTTT. This gives the protein CSVRRDSNTEAFF.